The 4 T cell receptor beta chains given below trace back to one sample, sequenced in a study of T cell responses to AZD1222 COVID-19 vaccine. The protocol was immunoSEQ multiplex PCR, while the TCRdb copy is restricted to in-frame clones and leaves out a portion. The profile shows over 95,000 clones, about 89% of them singletons. Here the sequenced sample was peripheral blood, taken on day 0 of AZD1222 vaccination. Receptor source: an adult in good health.

The chain links TRBV3-1 (or the pseudogene TRBV3-2) to TRBJ2-5, with 12 nucleotides matching TRBD2. V dropped 7 bases and J dropped 1; count of bases not matched to a gene: 4. Germline-derived CDR1 and CDR2 are LGHDT and YNNKEL (reference sequence). The CDR3 has 15 amino acids. The DNA for the CDR3 is TGTGCCAGCAAGGGACTAGCGGGCTTCCAAGAGACCCAGTACTTC. It yields the protein CASKGLAGFQETQYF.

This clone was seen only once. The rearrangement uses TRBV19 and TRBJ1-2; D remains unclear. Germline CDR1 and CDR2: LNHDA and SQIVND (reference sequence). CDR3 length: 13 amino acids. V was cut by 4 bases and J by 3 bases, with 9 bases left in between. CDR3: CASSKGFYYGYTF. The CDR3 DNA follows: TGTGCCAGTAGTAAGGGTTTCTACTATGGCTACACCTTC.

V gene TRBV27 combines with J gene TRBJ1-1; 8 bases are a match to TRBD1. Unmatched junction bases numbered 7, after V lost 6 bases and J lost 4 bases. CDR1 MNHEY and CDR2 SMNVEV come from the germline V gene (reference sequence). This CDR3 region has 14 residues. The CDR3 spells CASSLVQGGTEAFF. In DNA, the CDR3 is TGTGCCAGCAGCCTAGTACAGGGGGGCACTGAAGCTTTCTTT.

The chain uses TRBV12-5 and TRBJ2-2, with TRBD1 identical over 10 bases. The germline V gene encodes CDR1 LGHNT and CDR2 FRNRAP. The V and J ends lost 5 bases and 4 bases, in that order; junction bases with no gene match: 4. The CDR3 consists of 15 residues. The CDR3, as DNA: TGTGCTAGTGGTCCCTGGACAGGGGGCACCGGGGAGCTGTTTTTT. Residues: CASGPWTGGTGELFF.